The source of this TCR beta chain is a study of CD8 T cells in ankylosing spondylitis. Points from the study as a whole: For ankylosing spondylitis blood, a TCR beta motif of 8 or 9 highly homologous variants appeared characteristic. The authors reported significant enrichment of disease-linked clones in matched ankylosing spondylitis synovial fluid. Past studies reported some motif variants in reactive arthritis synovial fluid and blood.

TCRdb redid the calling of the 5' RACE reads with MiXCR, one entry per CDR3 protein. The repertoire has approximately 540,000 distinct CDR3 sequences, 10% to 15% of them found once; the top ten carry under 7.5%. The V segment lost 3 bases and the J segment 3 bases; nucleotides outside the gene matches: 11. The germline CDR1 and CDR2 sequences are SEHNR and FQNEAQ (reference sequence). The CDR3 totals 16 residues. About this clonotype itself: Its matching antigen is unknown.

The sequence came from a male donor with ankylosing spondylitis. Material: blood, either unsorted or a sorted T cell fraction (not recorded which). This chain links TRBV7-9 with TRBJ2-7; 7 bases line up with TRBD1. CDR3 sequence (DNA): TGTGCCAGCAGCTTCCCGAGACAGGGTTCTAACTACGAGCAGTACTTC. Protein: CASSFPRQGSNYEQYF. Full variable domain (remainder filled in from reference TRBV7-9 and TRBJ2-7): DTGVSQNPRHKITKRGQNVTFRCDPISEHNRLYWYRQTLGQGPEFLTYFQNEAQLEKSRLLSDRFSAERPKGSFSTLEIQRTEQGDSAMYLCASSFPRQGSNYEQYFGPGTRLTVT.